The 24 T cell receptor beta chains below all came from one sample that was sequenced in a study of T-cell reconstitution after alpha-beta-depleted transplantation in children. Library preparation (for TCRbeta) was performed with unique molecular identifiers. TCRdb reprocessed the PCR reads with MiXCR, giving one entry per CDR3 protein. This table holds 500,000 to 600,000 distinct CDR3 sequences, 27% found once. Sequenced material: PBMCs, taken before TCRalphabeta/CD19-depleted stem cell transplant. These receptors were taken from a boy under two years old with Wiskott-Aldrich syndrome, due to receive a stem cell transplant.

The V gene is TRBV10-3, the J gene TRBJ2-7, with a weak D call TRBD1 (6 bases). Germline loops: CDR1 ENHRY, CDR2 SYGVKD. Trimming removed 8 bases from V and 3 bases from J, with 11 bases in between. The CDR3 is made up of 12 amino acids. The chain's CDR3 is CAIPPTGYEQYF. CDR3 nucleotides: TGTGCCATCCCCCCGACAGGCTACGAGCAGTACTTC.

This clonotype was seen once. The chain carries TRBV2 and TRBJ1-3; no firm D call. The ends were cut back, 3 bases at V and 1 base at J, with 13 bases in the middle. Germline assignment: CDR1 SNHLY and CDR2 FYNNEI. The CDR3 covers 16 residues. The CDR3 loop reads CASSETDGVSGNTIYF. In DNA form, the CDR3 reads TGTGCCAGCAGTGAGACGGATGGAGTTTCTGGAAACACCATATATTTT.

This clonotype was seen a single time. The rearrangement joins TRBV6-1 to TRBJ1-5; D gene uncertain. Trimming removed 2 bases from V and 7 bases from J, with 15 bases in between. Germline-derived CDR1 and CDR2 are MNHNS and SASEGT. The CDR3 consists of 15 residues. The CDR3 here is CASSESPGFRQPQHF. CDR3 sequence (DNA): TGTGCCAGCAGTGAAAGCCCGGGCTTCAGACAGCCCCAGCATTTT.

This clonotype appeared a few times. The chain employs TRBV30 and TRBJ2-1, with 7 bases identical to TRBD2. This CDR3 comprises 12 residues. Trimming cost V 2 bases and J 13 bases; bases outside gene matches: 8. Germline V lookup: CDR1 GTSNPN, CDR2 SVGIG (reference sequence). The CDR3 DNA follows: TGTGCCTGGAGTACGTCTAGCGGACTACAGTTCTTC. This encodes CAWSTSSGLQFF.

The table lists this clonotype with a few counts. The chain uses TRBV2 and TRBJ2-7; 7 bases fit TRBD1. Germline loops: CDR1 SNHLY, CDR2 FYNNEI. The CDR3 consists of 15 residues. V trimming: 1 base; J trimming: 0 bases; junction bases outside the gene matches: 3. In DNA form, the CDR3 reads TGTGCCAGCAGTGAAGAAGGGGGCGGCTCCTACGAGCAGTACTTC. This sequence encodes CASSEEGGGSYEQYF.

The V call is TRBV29-1, the J call TRBJ1-2; D may be TRBD1 (5 bases). The CDR3 consists of 14 residues. V lost 6 bases and J lost 7, with 21 bases in between. The germline V gene encodes CDR1 SQVTM and CDR2 ANQGSEA. CDR3 amino acids: CSVTLSGQRGGYTF. Here the CDR3 DNA reads TGCAGCGTGACCCTGTCAGGGCAAAGGGGTGGCTACACCTTC.

The V gene is TRBV3-1, the J gene TRBJ2-7; 9 positions agree with TRBD1. Germline V gives CDR1 LGHDT, CDR2 YNNKEL (reference sequence). The length of the CDR3 is 17 residues. The trim removed 1 base at V and 4 bases at J, leaving 11 bases unmatched. The CDR3 nucleotides read TGTGCCAGCAGCCAAGGGAGCCCGGGACAGGGAATATACGAGCAGTACTTC. Amino acid sequence: CASSQGSPGQGIYEQYF.

The table lists this clonotype with a few counts. J is TRBJ2-7 and V is TRBV20-1; no clear D gene. The CDR3 runs 13 residues. The ends were cut back, 4 bases at V and 0 bases at J, with 10 bases in the middle. CDR1 is DFQATT, CDR2 SNEGSKA, per germline (reference sequence). The CDR3 sequence: CSATRLSSYEQYF. The CDR3 nucleotides are TGCAGTGCTACCCGGTTGAGCTCCTACGAGCAGTACTTC.

In its sample, this clonotype was seen a few times. The CDR3, as DNA: TGTGCCAGCAGTGAAGAATATAACGGGGAGCTGTTTTTT. Amino acid sequence: CASSEEYNGELFF. The J gene is TRBJ2-2, the V gene TRBV2, with no clear D. V lost 1 base, J lost 7 bases, and 7 bases lay in between. Germline-derived CDR1 and CDR2 are SNHLY and FYNNEI. There are 13 residues in the CDR3.

This clonotype has a single count. The chain carries TRBV7-3 and TRBJ2-5; 11 bases align to TRBD2. CDR3 length: 19 amino acids. From germline, CDR1 is SGHTA and CDR2 FQGTGA. Unmatched junction bases numbered 16, after V lost 5 bases and J lost 2 bases. The CDR3 here is CASSTEGLAGGGGQETQYF. The CDR3 DNA sequence: TGTGCCAGCAGCACCGAGGGCCTAGCGGGAGGTGGGGGTCAAGAGACCCAGTACTTC.

The table lists this clonotype with a few counts. The chain links TRBV20-1 to TRBJ1-2; 8 bases map to TRBD1. Germline V gene lookup returns CDR1 DFQATT and CDR2 SNEGSKA (reference sequence). V trimming: 2 bases; J trimming: 7 bases; junction bases outside the gene matches: 0. CDR3 length: 11 residues. The CDR3 sequence is CSARTGGGYTF. Here the CDR3 DNA reads TGCAGTGCTAGAACAGGGGGTGGCTACACCTTC.

The chain links TRBV2 to TRBJ2-3; 7 bases are a match to TRBD1. The germline CDR1 and CDR2 sequences are SNHLY and FYNNEI. V shed 6 bases, J shed 0 bases, and the junction held 9 bases outside the gene matches. The CDR3 length is 16 residues. The CDR3 reads CASRLQTGVSTDTQYF. For the CDR3, the DNA is TGTGCCAGCAGACTCCAAACAGGGGTCAGCACAGATACGCAGTATTTT. Supplemented by reference TRBV2 and TRBJ2-3, the full variable domain reads EPEVTQTPSHQVTQMGQEVILRCVPISNHLYFYWYRQILGQKVEFLVSFYNNEISEKSEIFDDQFSVERPDGSNFTLKIRSTKLEDSAMYFCASRLQTGVSTDTQYFGPGTRLTVL.

Only one count was recorded for this clonotype. The genes are TRBV5-1 and TRBJ2-2; 7 bases match TRBD2. The trim removed 0 bases at V and 7 bases at J, leaving 3 bases unmatched. The germline gives CDR1 SGHRS, CDR2 YFSETQ. The CDR3 extends over 14 amino acids. The CDR3 protein is CASSLARTSGELFF. The CDR3 DNA sequence: TGCGCCAGCAGCTTGGCCAGGACTAGCGGGGAGCTGTTTTTT. Full variable domain (remainder filled in from reference TRBV5-1 and TRBJ2-2): KAGVTQTPRYLIKTRGQQVTLSCSPISGHRSVSWYQQTPGQGLQFLFEYFSETQRNKGNFPGRFSGRQFSNSRSEMNVSTLELGDSALYLCASSLARTSGELFFGEGSRLTVL.

V usage is TRBV29-1 and J usage is TRBJ2-1; no firm D call. The CDR3 is 11 residues long. V was clipped by 3 bases and J by 8 bases, with 8 bases between them. Germline CDR1 and CDR2: SQVTM and ANQGSEA. CDR3 sequence reads: CSVDLGHEQFF. CDR3 coding DNA: TGCAGCGTTGATCTCGGCCATGAGCAGTTCTTC.

The sample holds many counts of this clonotype. The gene calls are TRBV5-1 and TRBJ2-1; D tentatively reads TRBD1 or TRBD2 (6 bases each). CDR3 length: 16 amino acids. V was cut by 1 base and J by 8 bases, with 19 bases left in between. Germline CDR1 SGHRS, CDR2 YFSETQ. The CDR3 loop reads CASSLNPQGLAHEQFF. In nucleotides, the CDR3 is TGCGCCAGCAGCTTGAACCCCCAGGGGCTAGCGCATGAGCAGTTCTTC.

This clonotype was seen repeatedly, ten times or more. J is TRBJ2-7 and V is TRBV5-1; D remains ambiguous. Trimming took 5 bases from V and 1 from J, leaving 7 bases between them. Germline V gene data show CDR1 as SGHRS and CDR2 as YFSETQ. The CDR3 consists of 12 residues. The CDR3 spells CASSPGSYEQYF. DNA of the CDR3: TGCGCCAGCAGTCCAGGATCCTACGAGCAGTACTTC.

The chain combines TRBV20-1 with TRBJ1-4, with 8 bases that match TRBD1. The length of the CDR3 is 13 residues. The V gene's germline CDR1 is DFQATT and CDR2 SNEGSKA (reference sequence). CDR3: CGRQGPTNEKLFF. CDR3 in DNA: TGCGGAAGACAGGGGCCAACTAATGAAAAACTGTTTTTT.

This clonotype appeared a single time. CDR3 in DNA: TGCGCCAGCAGCTTGAGAGCGGGAGGCTACTACAATGAGCAGTTCTTC. It codes for CASSLRAGGYYNEQFF. The V and J genes are TRBV5-1 and TRBJ2-1; TRBD2 matches at 9 bases. The ends lost 1 base at V and 3 bases at J; junction bases unmatched: 5. The CDR3 is 16 amino acids. The germline CDR1 and CDR2 sequences are SGHRS and YFSETQ.

V is TRBV20-1 and J is TRBJ1-4; D might be TRBD1 (5 bases). V was pared by 1 base and J by 1 base, with 7 bases between. This CDR3 is 14 amino acids long. Germline V gene lookup returns CDR1 DFQATT and CDR2 SNEGSKA (reference sequence). The CDR3 is CSARGGKTNEKLFF. Written as DNA, the CDR3 is TGCAGTGCTAGAGGGGGGAAAACTAATGAAAAACTGTTTTTT.

In its sample, this clonotype was seen a few times. The V gene is TRBV20-1, the J gene TRBJ2-7; no definite D call. This CDR3 has 14 residues. Trimming left V 0 bases short and J 2 bases short, with 11 bases between. Germline V gene sequence: CDR1 DFQATT, CDR2 SNEGSKA (reference sequence). As DNA, the CDR3 is TGCAGTGCTAGAGATTTACTTTTCACCTACGAGCAGTACTTC. Its protein is CSARDLLFTYEQYF.

This chain links TRBV7-8 with TRBJ2-5; 11 bases line up with TRBD2. The junction had 8 bases not matched to a gene; V was cut back by 0 bases and J by 5 bases. The V gene's germline CDR1 is SGHVS and CDR2 FQNEAQ. This CDR3 has 17 amino acids. CDR3 in amino acids: CASSLARLAGGMETQYF. As DNA, the CDR3 is TGTGCCAGCAGCTTAGCTAGGCTAGCGGGAGGAATGGAGACCCAGTACTTC.

The V call is TRBV20-1, the J call TRBJ1-2; no firm D call. This CDR3 comprises 14 residues. V lost 3 bases, J lost 6 bases, and 17 bases lay in between. Germline loops: CDR1 DFQATT, CDR2 SNEGSKA (reference sequence). The CDR3 is CSASSRSSRDGYTF. CDR3 bases: TGCAGTGCTAGCAGTCGCTCCTCTCGGGATGGCTACACCTTC.

The rearrangement joins TRBV10-3 to TRBJ1-2, with 7 bases matching TRBD1. The CDR3 runs 14 residues. Looked up from germline, CDR1 is ENHRY and CDR2 is SYGVKD. The ends lost 6 bases at V and 4 bases at J; junction bases unmatched: 8. CDR3 DNA: TGTGCCATCAGAGAATCCGGGACAGCCTATGGCTACACCTTC. Amino acid sequence: CAIRESGTAYGYTF.

This clonotype was counted a few times. The CDR3 spells CSARVVVGQPQHF. The CDR3 bases are TGCAGTGCTAGGGTGGTGGTAGGGCAGCCCCAGCATTTT. J is TRBJ1-5 and V is TRBV20-1; D unresolved. V lost 3 bases and J 7 bases, leaving 13 bases between the germline ends. Germline-derived CDR1 and CDR2 are DFQATT and SNEGSKA (reference sequence). The CDR3 loop spans 13 amino acids.